The source of this TCR beta chain is a study of breast tumors, draining lymph nodes, adjacent tissues. Study-level results: Most tumor T cells seemingly derive from lymph node, then expand in tumor. That most tumor T cells come from lymph nodes remained unproven.

V was pared by 4 bases and J by 3 bases, with 6 bases of the junction left unmatched. The CDR3 consists of 15 residues. Germline V gives CDR1 MDHEN, CDR2 SYDVKM. A note on this clonotype: Its antigen is currently unknown.

From the multiplex PCR reads, TCRdb called clonotypes with MiXCR, one entry per CDR3 protein. The table shows 190,000 or so distinct CDR3 sequences, with approximately 33% occurring only once. Axillary draining lymph nodes of breast cancer patients supplied the node samples. Source material: axillary lymph node tissue. The chain employs TRBV28 and TRBJ1-2, with 9 nucleotides matching TRBD1. The receptor was isolated from a female donor with breast cancer. Some clones in this sample may be carry-over from other donors' samples. For the CDR3, the DNA is TGTGCCAGCAGTTCCCGACAGGGGGGGGACTATGGCTACACCTTC. Its protein is CASSSRQGGDYGYTF.